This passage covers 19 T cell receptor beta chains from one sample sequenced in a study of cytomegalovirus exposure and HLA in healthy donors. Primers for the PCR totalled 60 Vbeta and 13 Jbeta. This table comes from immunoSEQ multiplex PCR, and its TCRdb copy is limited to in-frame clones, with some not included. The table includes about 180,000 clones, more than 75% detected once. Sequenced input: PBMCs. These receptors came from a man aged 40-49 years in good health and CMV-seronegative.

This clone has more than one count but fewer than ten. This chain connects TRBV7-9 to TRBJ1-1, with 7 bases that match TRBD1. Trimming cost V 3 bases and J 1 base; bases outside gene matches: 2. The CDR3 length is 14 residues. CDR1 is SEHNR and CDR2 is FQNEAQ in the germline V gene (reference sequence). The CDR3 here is CASSLQGGNTEAFF. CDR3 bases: TGTGCCAGCAGCTTGCAGGGGGGGAACACTGAAGCTTTCTTT.

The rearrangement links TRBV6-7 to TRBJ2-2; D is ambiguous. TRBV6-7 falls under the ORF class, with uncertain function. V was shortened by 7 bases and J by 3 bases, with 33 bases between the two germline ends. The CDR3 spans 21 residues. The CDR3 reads CASKLPSRWQPAILDTGELFF. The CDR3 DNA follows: TGTGCCAGCAAGCTACCCTCTCGCTGGCAGCCGGCTATCCTAGACACCGGGGAGCTGTTTTTT.

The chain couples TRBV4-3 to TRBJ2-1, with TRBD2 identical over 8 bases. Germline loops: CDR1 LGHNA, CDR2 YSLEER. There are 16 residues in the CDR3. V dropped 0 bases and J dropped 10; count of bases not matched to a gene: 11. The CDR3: CASSQDLMASGLEQFF. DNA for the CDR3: TGCGCCAGCAGCCAAGATCTGATGGCTAGCGGGCTGGAGCAGTTCTTC.

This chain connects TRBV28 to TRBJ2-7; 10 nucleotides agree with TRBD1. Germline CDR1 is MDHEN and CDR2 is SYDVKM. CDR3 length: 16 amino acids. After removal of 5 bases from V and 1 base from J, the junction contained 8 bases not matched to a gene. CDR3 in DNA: TGTGCCAGCAGTACCCGACAGGGGGCCGGGTCCTACGAGCAGTACTTC. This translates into CASSTRQGAGSYEQYF. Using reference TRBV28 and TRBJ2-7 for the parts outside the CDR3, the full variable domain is DVKVTQSSRYLVKRTGEKVFLECVQDMDHENMFWYRQDPGLGLRLIYFSYDVKMKEKGDIPEGYSVSREKKERFSLILESASTNQTSMYLCASSTRQGAGSYEQYFGPGTRLTVT.

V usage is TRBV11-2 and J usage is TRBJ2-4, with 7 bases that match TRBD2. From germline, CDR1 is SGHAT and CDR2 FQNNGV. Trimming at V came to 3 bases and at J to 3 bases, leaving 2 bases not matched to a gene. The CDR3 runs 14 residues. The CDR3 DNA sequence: TGTGCCAGCAGCTTTGGGGGGGACAAAAACATTCAGTACTTC. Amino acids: CASSFGGDKNIQYF. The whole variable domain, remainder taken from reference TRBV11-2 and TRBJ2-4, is EAGVAQSPRYKIIEKRQSVAFWCNPISGHATLYWYQQILGQGPKLLIQFQNNGVVDDSQLPKDRFSAERLKGVDSTLKIQPAKLEDSAVYLCASSFGGDKNIQYFGAGTRLSVL.

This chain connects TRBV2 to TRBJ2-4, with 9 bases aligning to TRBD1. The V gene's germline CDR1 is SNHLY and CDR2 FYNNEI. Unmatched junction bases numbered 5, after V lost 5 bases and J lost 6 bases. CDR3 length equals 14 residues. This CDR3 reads CASSYMGQGNIQYF. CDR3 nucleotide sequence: TGTGCCAGCAGTTACATGGGACAGGGAAACATTCAGTACTTC.

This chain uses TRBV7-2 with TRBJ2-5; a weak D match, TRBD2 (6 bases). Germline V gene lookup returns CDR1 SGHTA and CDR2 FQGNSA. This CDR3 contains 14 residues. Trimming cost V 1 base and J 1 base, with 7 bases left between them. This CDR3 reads CASSLGGAQETQYF. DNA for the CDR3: TGTGCCAGCAGCTTAGGCGGGGCCCAAGAGACCCAGTACTTC.

The CDR3 region is CASNSGGAMNTEAFF. The CDR3 nucleotides are TGTGCCAGCAACTCCGGGGGAGCAATGAACACTGAAGCTTTCTTT. The rearrangement links TRBV7-8 to TRBJ1-1; D perhaps matches TRBD1 (5 bases). Germline values: CDR1 SGHVS, CDR2 FQNEAQ. The CDR3 is 15 amino acids. The V and J ends lost 7 bases and 0 bases respectively, with 15 bases between them. The full variable domain, in which reference TRBV7-8 and TRBJ1-1 provide the parts outside the CDR3, is GAGVSQSPRYKVAKRGQDVALRCDPISGHVSLFWYQQALGQGPEFLTYFQNEAQLDKSGLPSDRFFAERPEGSVSTLKIQRTQQEDSAVYLCASNSGGAMNTEAFFGQGTRLTVV.

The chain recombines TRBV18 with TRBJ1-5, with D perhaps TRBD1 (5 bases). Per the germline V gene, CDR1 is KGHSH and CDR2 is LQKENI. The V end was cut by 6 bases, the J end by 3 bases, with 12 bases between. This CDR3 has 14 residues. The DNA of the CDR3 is TGTGCCAGCTCCCCCGACAGAACCAATCAGCCCCAGCATTTT. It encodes CASSPDRTNQPQHF.

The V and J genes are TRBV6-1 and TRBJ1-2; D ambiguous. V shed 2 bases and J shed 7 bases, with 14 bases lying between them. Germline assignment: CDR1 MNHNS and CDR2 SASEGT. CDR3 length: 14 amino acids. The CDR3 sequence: CASSEREVVGGYTF. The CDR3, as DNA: TGTGCCAGCAGTGAAAGGGAGGTCGTCGGTGGCTACACCTTC.

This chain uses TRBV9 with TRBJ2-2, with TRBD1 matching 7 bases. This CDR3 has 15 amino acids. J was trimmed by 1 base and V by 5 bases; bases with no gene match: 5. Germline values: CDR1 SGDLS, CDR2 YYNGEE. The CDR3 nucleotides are TGTGCCAGCAGTCTGGGACAGTGGAACACCGGGGAGCTGTTTTTT. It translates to CASSLGQWNTGELFF.

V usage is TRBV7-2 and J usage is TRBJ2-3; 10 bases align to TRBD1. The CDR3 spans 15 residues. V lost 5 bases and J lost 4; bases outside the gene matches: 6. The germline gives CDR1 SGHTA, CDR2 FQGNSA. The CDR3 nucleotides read TGTGCCAGCAGCATCCGGGACAGGGGACCAGATACGCAGTATTTT. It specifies CASSIRDRGPDTQYF. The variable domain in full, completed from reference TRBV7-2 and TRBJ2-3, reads GAGVSQSPSNKVTEKGKDVELRCDPISGHTALYWYRQSLGQGLEFLIYFQGNSAPDKSGLPSDRFSAERTGGSVSTLTIQRTQQEDSAVYLCASSIRDRGPDTQYFGPGTRLTVL.

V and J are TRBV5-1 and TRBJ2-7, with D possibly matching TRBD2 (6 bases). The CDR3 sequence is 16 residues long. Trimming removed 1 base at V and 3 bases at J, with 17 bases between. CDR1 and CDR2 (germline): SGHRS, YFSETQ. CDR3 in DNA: TGCGCCAGCAGCTTGTGGGGCGGGGACGTGGACTACGAGCAGTACTTC. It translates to CASSLWGGDVDYEQYF.

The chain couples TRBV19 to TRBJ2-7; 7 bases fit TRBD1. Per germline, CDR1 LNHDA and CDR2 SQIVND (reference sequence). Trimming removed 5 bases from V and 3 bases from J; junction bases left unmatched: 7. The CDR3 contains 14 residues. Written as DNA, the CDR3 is TGTGCCAGTAGTCCCCGCCGGGACAGCTACGAGCAGTACTTC. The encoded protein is CASSPRRDSYEQYF.

This CDR3 is CAWRLNYGYTF. The DNA of the CDR3 is TGTGCCTGGAGACTGAACTATGGCTACACCTTC. The chain uses TRBV30 and TRBJ1-2, with D unclear. Trimming removed 3 bases from V and 2 bases from J, with 4 bases in between. This CDR3 has 11 residues. Looked up from germline, CDR1 is GTSNPN and CDR2 is SVGIG (reference sequence).

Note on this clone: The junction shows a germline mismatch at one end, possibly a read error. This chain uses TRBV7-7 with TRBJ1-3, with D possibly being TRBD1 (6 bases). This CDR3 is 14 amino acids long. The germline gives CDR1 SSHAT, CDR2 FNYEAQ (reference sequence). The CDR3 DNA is TGTGCTAGCAGCTCATCGACAGGAACAAACACCATATATTTT. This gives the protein CASSSSTGTNTIYF.

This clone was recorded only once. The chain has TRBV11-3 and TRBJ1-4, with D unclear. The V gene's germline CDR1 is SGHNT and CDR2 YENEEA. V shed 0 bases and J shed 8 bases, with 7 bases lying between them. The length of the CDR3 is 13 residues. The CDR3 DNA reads TGTGCCAGCAGCTTAGATTTCGGGGAAAAACTGTTTTTT. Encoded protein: CASSLDFGEKLFF.

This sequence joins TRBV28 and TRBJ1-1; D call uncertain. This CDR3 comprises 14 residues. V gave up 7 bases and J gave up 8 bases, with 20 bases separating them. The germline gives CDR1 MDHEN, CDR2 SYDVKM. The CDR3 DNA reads TGTGCCAGCACCCCCTCAGGAGGGTGGGTCGAAGCTTTCTTT. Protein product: CASTPSGGWVEAFF.

The CDR3 spells CASSPYTGSLSGNTIYF. The CDR3 coding sequence is TGTGCCAGCTCACCCTACACCGGGAGCCTCTCTGGAAACACCATATATTTT. This sequence joins TRBV18 and TRBJ1-3; D is ambiguous. This CDR3 has 17 residues. V lost 3 bases and J lost 0, with 15 bases in between. The germline gives CDR1 KGHSH, CDR2 LQKENI.